Listed below are T cell receptor beta chains from one sample, sequenced in a study of blood T cell repertoires in COVID-19. The protocol was immunoSEQ multiplex PCR, while the TCRdb copy is restricted to in-frame clones and leaves out a portion. Of about 75,000 clones in the sample, 75% to 85% were seen once. Sequenced: peripheral blood. The receptors come from a woman aged 80 or older with active or convalescent COVID-19. The CDR3 runs from the conserved cysteine through the conserved F or W. Each record gives: clone size, D gene, J gene, V gene, CDR3 DNA, CDR3 protein. D genes are given only for firm matches. Part of the rows lack a size; the others show once, few, many or a class for expanded clones.

size: -
D: -
J: TRBJ2-7
V: TRBV12-3/TRBV12-4
DNA: TGTGCCAGTTGTACCTACGAGCAGTACTTC
CDR3: CASCTYEQYF

size: -
D: -
J: TRBJ1-3
V: TRBV7-3
DNA: TGTGCCAGCAGCTTAGGAGGGAAGGGTGGAAACACCATATATTTT
CDR3: CASSLGGKGGNTIYF

size: -
D: -
J: TRBJ1-1
V: TRBV27
DNA: TGTGCCAGCAGTTTCGGACAAAGATTGAACACTGAAGCTTTCTTT
CDR3: CASSFGQRLNTEAFF

size: -
D: TRBD2
J: TRBJ2-1
V: TRBV7-3
DNA: TGTGCCAGCAGCTCCGGACTAGAAACCTACAATGAGCAGTTCTTC
CDR3: CASSSGLETYNEQFF

size: few
D: -
J: TRBJ2-3
V: TRBV7-2
DNA: TGTGCCAGCAGCTCTAACAGGGCCCGAGAGGATACGCAGTATTTT
CDR3: CASSSNRAREDTQYF

size: -
D: TRBD2
J: TRBJ2-5
V: TRBV29-1
DNA: TGCAGCGTTCGGACTAGCGGGGTGGAGACCCAGTACTTC
CDR3: CSVRTSGVETQYF

size: -
D: TRBD1
J: TRBJ2-7
V: TRBV6-5
DNA: TGTGCCAGCAGCCGTCCCGGGACAGGCGAGCAGTACTTC
CDR3: CASSRPGTGEQYF

size: -
D: TRBD2
J: TRBJ2-2
V: TRBV4-2
DNA: TGTGCCAGCAGCCAAGATCCTAGCGGGGGCTTTAACACCGGGGAGCTGTTTTTT
CDR3: CASSQDPSGGFNTGELFF

size: -
D: TRBD1
J: TRBJ2-7
V: TRBV6-5
DNA: TGTGCCAGCAGTTGGGACAGGGGGAGGGAGCAGTACTTC
CDR3: CASSWDRGREQYF

size: -
D: -
J: TRBJ2-3
V: TRBV7-2
DNA: TGTGCCAGCAGCTTAGTACCAATTGAGCGTAGCACAGATACGCAGTATTTT
CDR3: CASSLVPIERSTDTQYF

size: -
D: TRBD2
J: TRBJ2-3
V: TRBV5-1
DNA: TGCGCCAGCAGCGCCGGGACTACAATCACTGATACGCAGTATTTT
CDR3: CASSAGTTITDTQYF

size: -
D: -
J: TRBJ1-1
V: TRBV28
DNA: TGTGCCAGCCCCCCCGGGAGGGTGAACACTGAAGCTTTCTTT
CDR3: CASPPGRVNTEAFF

size: once
D: -
J: TRBJ1-5
V: TRBV19
DNA: TGTGCCAGTAGTATCCCCCCCACAGGGAACCAGCCCCAGCATTTT
CDR3: CASSIPPTGNQPQHF

size: many
D: -
J: TRBJ1-1
V: TRBV4-1
DNA: TGCGCCAGCAGCCAAACGTGGGGCAGGGTGAACACTGAAGCTTTCTTT
CDR3: CASSQTWGRVNTEAFF

size: few
D: TRBD2
J: TRBJ2-1
V: TRBV9
DNA: TGTGCCAGCAGCGTAGGGGGGACTAGCGGGAATCGCTACAATGAGCAGTTCTTC
CDR3: CASSVGGTSGNRYNEQFF

size: once
D: -
J: TRBJ1-1
V: TRBV18
DNA: TGTGCCAGCTCAGTCGGCGGGATTGGCACTGAAGCTTTCTTT
CDR3: CASSVGGIGTEAFF

size: -
D: TRBD2
J: TRBJ2-7
V: TRBV7-2
DNA: TGTGCCAGCAGCTTAGCCGCGCGGGGGGGCTACGAGCAGTACTTC
CDR3: CASSLAARGGYEQYF

size: -
D: -
J: TRBJ1-6
V: TRBV7-9
DNA: TGTGCCAGCAGCTTAGTAAGCCCTAATTCACCCCTCCACTTT
CDR3: CASSLVSPNSPLHF

size: -
D: TRBD1
J: TRBJ2-7
V: TRBV6-5
DNA: TGTGCCAGCAGTTACAGTTGGGGGACAGGGGTCTACGAGCAGTACTTC
CDR3: CASSYSWGTGVYEQYF

size: -
D: -
J: TRBJ1-1
V: TRBV27
DNA: TGTGCCAGCTGCAACGGGTGGAACACTGAAGCTTTCTTT
CDR3: CASCNGWNTEAFF

size: once
D: TRBD1
J: TRBJ1-2
V: TRBV18
DNA: TGTGCCAGCTCACCAGGGACAGGGGCTGGCTACACCTTC
CDR3: CASSPGTGAGYTF

size: -
D: TRBD2
J: TRBJ2-1
V: TRBV19
DNA: TGTGCCAGTAAAATGGGAAGCGGGATTAATGAGCAGTTCTTC
CDR3: CASKMGSGINEQFF

size: -
D: -
J: TRBJ1-6
V: TRBV14
DNA: TGTGCCAGCAGCCCTAAGGGTCTGTCGCTGAGGGTTAATTCACCCCTCCACTTT
CDR3: CASSPKGLSLRVNSPLHF

size: -
D: TRBD1
J: TRBJ1-5
V: TRBV19
DNA: TGTGCCAGTAGTATAGGTACTTTCAGGGGGAAGGTCAATCAGCCCCAGCATTTT
CDR3: CASSIGTFRGKVNQPQHF

size: -
D: -
J: TRBJ1-5
V: TRBV19
DNA: TGTGCCAGTAGCCCACAGGGTAGCAATCAGCCCCAGCATTTT
CDR3: CASSPQGSNQPQHF

size: -
D: TRBD1
J: TRBJ1-5
V: TRBV15
DNA: TGTGCCACCAGCGGACAGGGTAATCAGCCCCAGCATTTT
CDR3: CATSGQGNQPQHF

size: once
D: -
J: TRBJ1-2
V: TRBV10-3
DNA: TGTGCCATCAGTGGAGGGCCTAACTATGGCTACACCTTC
CDR3: CAISGGPNYGYTF

size: few
D: -
J: TRBJ2-7
V: TRBV27
DNA: TGTGCCAGCAGTTTGGGCCAGACCTACGAGCAGTACTTC
CDR3: CASSLGQTYEQYF

size: -
D: -
J: TRBJ2-7
V: TRBV5-4
DNA: TGTGCCAGCAGCTTGGGTTCCCTAGCTACCTACGAGCAGTACTTC
CDR3: CASSLGSLATYEQYF

size: -
D: -
J: TRBJ2-7
V: TRBV20-1
DNA: TGCAGTGCCACAGGAGGACAGATTCCGACCTTC
CDR3: CSATGGQIPTF

size: many
D: -
J: TRBJ2-7
V: TRBV10-3
DNA: TGTGCCATCAGTGATAGCTCCTACGAGCAGTACTTC
CDR3: CAISDSSYEQYF

size: -
D: TRBD1
J: TRBJ2-3
V: TRBV7-2
DNA: TGTGCCAGCAGCTTAGAGGGGGACAGGGGGCTGTGGGATACGCAGTATTTT
CDR3: CASSLEGDRGLWDTQYF

size: -
D: TRBD1
J: TRBJ2-1
V: TRBV27
DNA: TGTGCCAGCAGTCTACCGGGACAGTGGAACAATGAGCAGTTCTTC
CDR3: CASSLPGQWNNEQFF

size: few
D: TRBD1
J: TRBJ1-5
V: TRBV6-5
DNA: TGTGCCAGCAGTCGGGACAGGGGCGGGATGCCCCAGCATTTT
CDR3: CASSRDRGGMPQHF

size: once
D: TRBD2
J: TRBJ2-1
V: TRBV4-3
DNA: TGCGCCAGCAGCTACGGACTAGCGGGCAATGAGCAGTTCTTC
CDR3: CASSYGLAGNEQFF

size: -
D: TRBD2
J: TRBJ2-3
V: TRBV5-1
DNA: TGCGCCAGCAGCCCGGGACTAGCGGGAGGGACTAGCACAGATACGCAGTATTTT
CDR3: CASSPGLAGGTSTDTQYF

size: -
D: TRBD1
J: TRBJ2-2
V: TRBV11-3
DNA: TGTGCCAGCAGCTCCAGGACAGGGAACACCGGGGAGCTGTTTTTT
CDR3: CASSSRTGNTGELFF

size: -
D: TRBD2
J: TRBJ2-1
V: TRBV10-3
DNA: TGTGCCATCAGTGAATGGCAAGGGGAGGGAAATGAGCAGTTCTTC
CDR3: CAISEWQGEGNEQFF

size: -
D: -
J: TRBJ1-2
V: TRBV30
DNA: TGTGCCTGGAGTACTACAGGGTTAGGAACCTTC
CDR3: CAWSTTGLGTF

size: -
D: -
J: TRBJ1-1
V: TRBV27
DNA: TGTGCCAGCAGTTTAAGGGGTGAGGCTTTCTTT
CDR3: CASSLRGEAFF

size: -
D: -
J: TRBJ2-5
V: TRBV19
DNA: TGTGCCAGTAGTATACAGGGTGAGGAGACCCAGTACTTC
CDR3: CASSIQGEETQYF

size: -
D: -
J: TRBJ2-3
V: TRBV5-1
DNA: TGCGCCAGCAGCTTATTCGGCGGGTTCACAGATACGCAGTATTTT
CDR3: CASSLFGGFTDTQYF

size: -
D: TRBD1
J: TRBJ2-4
V: TRBV6-2/TRBV6-3
DNA: TGTGCCAGCAGTTTCGGATCTAGGGGGACAGGGGGGAATTTAGCCAAAAACATTCAGTACTTC
CDR3: CASSFGSRGTGGNLAKNIQYF

size: -
D: TRBD1
J: TRBJ1-4
V: TRBV7-2
DNA: TGTGCCAGCAGCTTGGACAGGGGGCAGGAAAAACTGTTTTTT
CDR3: CASSLDRGQEKLFF

size: -
D: -
J: TRBJ2-7
V: TRBV16
DNA: TGTGCCAGCAGCCAAAGATTCTGGACAAGCTTATACGAGCAGTACTTC
CDR3: CASSQRFWTSLYEQYF

size: -
D: TRBD1
J: TRBJ1-3
V: TRBV19
DNA: TGTGCCAGTAGTACCCGGGACAGGGGAGACTCTGGAAACACCATATATTTT
CDR3: CASSTRDRGDSGNTIYF

size: -
D: TRBD1
J: TRBJ1-5
V: TRBV18
DNA: TGTGCCAGCTCACCAGGGACAGGGAACCATCAGCCCCAGCATTTT
CDR3: CASSPGTGNHQPQHF

size: -
D: -
J: TRBJ1-1
V: TRBV5-6
DNA: TGTGCCAGCAGCTTGATGGGGAGGACTGAAGCTTTCTTT
CDR3: CASSLMGRTEAFF

size: -
D: -
J: TRBJ1-1
V: TRBV19
DNA: TGTGCCAGTAGTCGGGGTCATGGGCCCTCCCCATGGGCTTTCTTT
CDR3: CASSRGHGPSPWAFF